This TCR beta chain is drawn from a study of blood T cell repertoires in COVID-19. Study in general: Whether acute or convalescent, the COVID-19 samples came from the United States, Italy and Spain.

As originally analysed: Scientists estimated how many nucleated cells there were by amplifying reference gene primers. Only in-frame clones appear in the TCRdb table, and some are missing; sequencing was by immunoSEQ multiplex PCR. That table supplies the V and J calls and clone size; D and trimming were determined from the DNA. Counted here are a few hundred thousand clones, nearly 90% occurring once; the ten biggest clones make up 4% to 5%. V lost 0 bases, J lost 0 bases, and 6 bases lay in between. The CDR3 contains 15 residues. CDR1 MNHNY and CDR2 SVGAGI come from the germline V gene (reference sequence). This clone was seen only once.

This clonotype was obtained from a woman aged 40-49 years who had recovered from COVID-19. The sequenced sample consisted of peripheral blood. This chain joins TRBV6-6 and TRBJ1-3, with D unresolved. The CDR3 bases are TGTGCCAGCAGTTACTCCCCAGTCTCTGGAAACACCATATATTTT. It specifies CASSYSPVSGNTIYF.